Many counts were recorded for the clone carrying this T cell receptor (beta chain). The antigen is undetermined. The PBMCs used were ones drawn from less than 12 ml of fresh peripheral blood. The sequenced template was RNA, covering the TCR beta CDR3 region. Second-round multiplex PCR came after a first-round RT-PCR that employed HTBI primers. MiXCR, applied by TCRdb to the multiplex PCR reads, yields one record per CDR3 protein. The table shows 40,000 to 50,000 distinct CDR3 sequences, with around 50% occurring only once. These data are taken from a study of Graves' ophthalmopathy and Graves' hyperthyroidism. Study details: Peripheral blood was obtained at first diagnosis, ahead of any treatment.

Findings and limits, study-wide: Also, most clonotypes expanded in the thyroid above 0.001 frequency appeared in blood.

The TCR originated in an adult man with Graves' ophthalmopathy. Sequencing was done on a sample of peripheral blood.

DNA of the CDR3: TGTGCCAGCGGACCGGGACTAACACTAGCGGGAGTTTACAATGAGCAGTTCTTC. Protein sequence: CASGPGLTLAGVYNEQFF. The rearrangement joins TRBV9 to TRBJ2-1; 11 bases agree with TRBD2. Per germline, CDR1 SGDLS and CDR2 YYNGEE. V lost 7 bases and J lost 4; bases outside the gene matches: 16. The CDR3 extends over 18 amino acids.